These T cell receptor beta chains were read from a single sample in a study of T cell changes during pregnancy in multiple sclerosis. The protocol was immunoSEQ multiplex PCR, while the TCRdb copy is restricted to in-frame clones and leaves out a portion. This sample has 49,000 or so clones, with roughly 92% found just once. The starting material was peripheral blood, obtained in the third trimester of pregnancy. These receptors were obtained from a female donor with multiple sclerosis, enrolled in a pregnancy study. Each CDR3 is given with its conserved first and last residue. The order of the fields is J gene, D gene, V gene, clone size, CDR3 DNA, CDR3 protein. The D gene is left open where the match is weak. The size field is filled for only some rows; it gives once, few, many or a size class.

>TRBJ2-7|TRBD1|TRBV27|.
TGTGCCAGCAGCCCCCGCGGGACAGGGCCCTACGAGCAGTACTTC
CASSPRGTGPYEQYF
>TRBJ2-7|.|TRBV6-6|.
TGTGCCAGCAGCCGGACAAGTTCCTACGAGCAGTACTTC
CASSRTSSYEQYF
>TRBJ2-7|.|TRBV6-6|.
TGTGCCAGCAATACGGAAACGACAGCTTCGGAGCAGTACTTC
CASNTETTASEQYF
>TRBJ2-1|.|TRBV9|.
TGTGCCAGCAGCGTAGGTGGGAGTTTGAATGAGCAGTTCTTC
CASSVGGSLNEQFF
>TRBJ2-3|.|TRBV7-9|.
TGTGCCAGCAGCTCGCCCAGGGGCGGAGACGGCACAGATACGCAGTATTTT
CASSSPRGGDGTDTQYF
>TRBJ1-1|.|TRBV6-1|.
TGTGCCAGCAGTGAAGCAATCATGAACACTGAAGCTTTCTTT
CASSEAIMNTEAFF
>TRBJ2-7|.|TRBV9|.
TGTGCCAGCAGCGTAAATCCGTCCGGGAACCCCTACGAGCAGTACTTC
CASSVNPSGNPYEQYF
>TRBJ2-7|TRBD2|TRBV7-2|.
TGTGCCAGCAGCATCGGGACTAGCGACACCTACGAGCAGTACTTC
CASSIGTSDTYEQYF
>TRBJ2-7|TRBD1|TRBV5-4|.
TGTGCCAGCAGCCCAAGGCCGGGACAGGGGGGCAACGAGCAGTACTTC
CASSPRPGQGGNEQYF
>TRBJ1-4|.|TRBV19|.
TGTGCCAGTAGTATTATGACCCTCGGGGAGGAAAAACTGTTTTTT
CASSIMTLGEEKLFF
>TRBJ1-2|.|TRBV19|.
TGTGCCAGTACCTCGACAGGTACCTATGGCTACACCTTC
CASTSTGTYGYTF
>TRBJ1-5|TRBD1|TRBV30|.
TGTGCCTGGAGTAGGAGACAGGGGGGTTTGAATCAGCCCCAGCATTTT
CAWSRRQGGLNQPQHF
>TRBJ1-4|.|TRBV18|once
TGTGCCAGCTCACCACCGACCGGGTCCCGCGAAAAACTGTTTTTT
CASSPPTGSREKLFF
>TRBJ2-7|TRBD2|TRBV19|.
TGTGCCAGTAGGAATGTGGCGGGAGGAGGGGAGCAGTACTTC
CASRNVAGGGEQYF
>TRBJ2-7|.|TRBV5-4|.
TGTGCCAGCAGCCCGGACAGAGCCTACGAGCAGTACTTC
CASSPDRAYEQYF
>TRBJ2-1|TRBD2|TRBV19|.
TGTGCCAGTAGTATGGGACTAGCGTCCAATGAGCAGTTCTTC
CASSMGLASNEQFF
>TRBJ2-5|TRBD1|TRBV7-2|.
TGTGCCAGCAGCTCAGACAGGGGGGAGACCCAGTACTTC
CASSSDRGETQYF
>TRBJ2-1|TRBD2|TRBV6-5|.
TGTGCCAGCAGTTCCCTCGGCGGGAGCGATGAGCAGTTCTTC
CASSSLGGSDEQFF
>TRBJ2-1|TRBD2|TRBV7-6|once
TGTGCCAGCAGCGGTATAAGCGGGAGGGCCGGCAATGAGCAGTTCTTC
CASSGISGRAGNEQFF
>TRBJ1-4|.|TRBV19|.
TGTGCCAGTCTCCGGACAGACCTGGCAACTAATGAAAAACTGTTTTTT
CASLRTDLATNEKLFF
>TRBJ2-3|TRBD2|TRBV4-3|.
TGCGCCAGCAGCCCAGGGGCAACTAGCGGGAGCACAGATACGCAGTATTTT
CASSPGATSGSTDTQYF
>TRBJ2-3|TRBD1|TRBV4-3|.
TGCGCCAGCAGCCCCCTGGACAGGCCTCAGGGGACAGATACGCAGTATTTT
CASSPLDRPQGTDTQYF
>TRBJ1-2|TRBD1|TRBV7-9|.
TGTGCCAGCAGCTCGGGACAGGACCTACCGATCTATGGCTACACCTTC
CASSSGQDLPIYGYTF
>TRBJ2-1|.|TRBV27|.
TGTGCCAGCAGTTTATCCCCCTACGTTGGTGTCAAGCAGTTCTTC
CASSLSPYVGVKQFF
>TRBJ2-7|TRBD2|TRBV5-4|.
TGTGCCAGCAGCCTCGAAGCGGGAGGGCCGAGGGAGCAGTACTTC
CASSLEAGGPREQYF
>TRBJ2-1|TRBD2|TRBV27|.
TGTGCCAGCAGCAAAGTGGGGGAGGGCCGATTCCGCGATGAGCAGTTCTTC
CASSKVGEGRFRDEQFF
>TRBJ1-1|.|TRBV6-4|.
TGTGCCAGCAGTGATGGGGAGGGCGGCACTGAAGCTTTCTTT
CASSDGEGGTEAFF
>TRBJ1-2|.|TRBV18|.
TGTGCCAGCTCACCACAGGGGCTGCCTGGCTACACCTTC
CASSPQGLPGYTF
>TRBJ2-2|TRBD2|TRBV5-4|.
TGTGCCAGCAGCACGACTAGCGGGATCGGGGAGCTGTTTTTT
CASSTTSGIGELFF
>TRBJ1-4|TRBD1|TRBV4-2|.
TGTGCCAGCAGCCAAGGGGGTGGGACAGGGAGTGAAAAACTGTTTTTT
CASSQGGGTGSEKLFF
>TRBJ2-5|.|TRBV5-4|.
TGTGCCAGCAGCCCCGGACAAATTGGGACCCAGTACTTC
CASSPGQIGTQYF
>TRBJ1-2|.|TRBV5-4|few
TGTGCCAGCAGCTTGCCAACAGGAAGGGTCGGCTACACCTTC
CASSLPTGRVGYTF
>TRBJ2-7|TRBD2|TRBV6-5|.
TGTGCCAGCAGTTGGACTAGCGGCTCCTACGAGCAGTACTTC
CASSWTSGSYEQYF
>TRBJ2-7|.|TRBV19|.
TGTGCCAGTAACGATCTAGGTTCCTACGAGCAGTACTTC
CASNDLGSYEQYF
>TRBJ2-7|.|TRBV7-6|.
TGTGCCAGCAGCTTTGCAGGGGCCTACGAGCAGTACTTC
CASSFAGAYEQYF
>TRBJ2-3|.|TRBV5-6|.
TGTGCCAGCAGCACTACCGGGAGAATCACAGATACGCAGTATTTT
CASSTTGRITDTQYF
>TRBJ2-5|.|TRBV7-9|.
TGTGCCAGCAGGAAGTCAGGGGGGGAGACCCAGTACTTC
CASRKSGGETQYF
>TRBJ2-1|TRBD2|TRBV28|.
TGTGCCAGCAGTTTAGGGGGAACTAGCGGGAGGCAGAACAATGAGCAGTTCTTC
CASSLGGTSGRQNNEQFF
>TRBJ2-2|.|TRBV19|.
TGTGCCAGTAGTATAGATGCGGGTACGAACACCGGGGAGCTGTTTTTT
CASSIDAGTNTGELFF
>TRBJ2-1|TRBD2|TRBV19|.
TGTGCCAGTAGGGTTAGCGGGAGGTCTCCCTACAATGAGCAGTTCTTC
CASRVSGRSPYNEQFF
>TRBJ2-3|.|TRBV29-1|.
TGCAGCGTTGACGGGGAAGGCACAGATACGCAGTATTTT
CSVDGEGTDTQYF
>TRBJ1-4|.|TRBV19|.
TGTGCCAGTAGAACCACCCCAGGAGCGGCGACTAATGAAAAACTGTTTTTT
CASRTTPGAATNEKLFF
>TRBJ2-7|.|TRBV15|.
TGTGCCACCAGCAACTCGGGAGTGGGCTACGAGCAGTACTTC
CATSNSGVGYEQYF
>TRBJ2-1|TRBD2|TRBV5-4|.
TGTGCCAGCAGCTTGCGGGAGGACGACAATGAGCAGTTCTTC
CASSLREDDNEQFF
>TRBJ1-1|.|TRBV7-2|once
TGTGCCAGCAGTACACAGGGTGGGAACACTGAAGCTTTCTTT
CASSTQGGNTEAFF